The 20 T cell receptor beta chains given below trace back to one sample, sequenced in a study of human T cells and chemical hapten exposure. Sample time point: patch test 1, 2 weeks after DPC sensitization. Treatment of the sample: therapeutic diphenylcyclopropenone sensitization with weekly scalp DPC. TCRdb processed the RACE reads anew with MiXCR; each CDR3 protein has one entry. This table has around 300,000 distinct CDR3 sequences, roughly 6.9% appearing once. The sample consisted of whole blood, taken in connection with sensitization to the hapten diphenylcyclopropenone (DPC). Every receptor here comes from a woman younger than 35 with alopecia areata. Some clones in this sample may be carry-over from other donors' samples.

This clonotype appeared many times. This chain joins TRBV20-1 and TRBJ2-7, with a tentative D call TRBD1 (6 bases). V was cut by 0 bases and J by 1 base, with 19 bases left in between. CDR1 is DFQATT, CDR2 SNEGSKA, per germline (reference sequence). There are 17 residues in the CDR3. CDR3 nucleotides: TGCAGTGCTAGAGACCCCCCCACCAGGACAGAGTCCTACGAGCAGTACTTC. This translates into CSARDPPTRTESYEQYF.

This clonotype was seen ten or more times. This chain joins TRBV20-1 and TRBJ2-3; D not certain. Trimming removed 0 bases at V and 0 bases at J, with 16 bases between. The CDR3 is 17 amino acids. CDR1 is DFQATT, CDR2 SNEGSKA, per germline (reference sequence). CDR3 protein: CSAREGIYGPSTDTQYF. Written as DNA, the CDR3 is TGCAGTGCTAGAGAAGGGATCTATGGCCCGAGCACAGATACGCAGTATTTT.

The chain is built from TRBV15 and TRBJ2-1; D remains unclear. Germline V gene lookup returns CDR1 LNHNV and CDR2 YYDKDF (reference sequence). Trimming took off 5 bases at V and 6 bases at J, with 8 bases between the two ends. The CDR3 consists of 12 residues. The CDR3 region is CATSGAPNEQFF. The CDR3 coding sequence is TGTGCCACCAGCGGCGCACCCAATGAGCAGTTCTTC.

This clonotype turned up a few times. The V and J genes are TRBV7-2 and TRBJ2-3; D uncertain. The V gene's germline CDR1 is SGHTA and CDR2 FQGNSA. CDR3 length equals 13 residues. Trimming removed 10 bases at V and 0 bases at J, with 11 bases between. CDR3 coding DNA: TGTGCCACTTCCGGTACTAGCACAGATACGCAGTATTTT. This gives the protein CATSGTSTDTQYF.

J is TRBJ2-3 and V is TRBV4-3, with D hard to call. This CDR3 has 15 amino acids. Trimming took 3 bases from V and 0 from J, leaving 10 bases between them. Germline V gene lookup returns CDR1 LGHNA and CDR2 YSLEER. CDR3 protein: CASSQLGFSTDTQYF. The CDR3 DNA follows: TGCGCCAGCAGCCAGCTCGGCTTCAGCACAGATACGCAGTATTTT.

This clonotype was seen repeatedly, ten times or more. This rearrangement joins TRBV6-5 to TRBJ1-5; 9 bases fit TRBD1. Germline V CDR1 and CDR2: MNHEY, SVGAGI. This CDR3 is 14 amino acids long. The V gene end was trimmed by 6 bases and the J gene end by 9 bases; junction bases not matched to a gene: 9. The CDR3, as DNA: TGTGCCAGCAGCCGCGGGACAGGGTGGCGGCCCCAGCATTTT. Residues: CASSRGTGWRPQHF.

This clonotype has only a few counts. V usage is TRBV6-5 and J usage is TRBJ1-1; maybe TRBD1 (5 bases). V was trimmed by 7 bases and J by 12 bases, leaving 15 bases between them. The CDR3 contains 11 residues. Germline CDR1 and CDR2: MNHEY and SVGAGI. The CDR3 sequence: CASTRGVETFF. In DNA, the CDR3 is TGTGCCAGCACCCGGGGGGTGGAAACTTTCTTT.

This chain uses TRBV12-3 or TRBV12-4 with TRBJ1-2; D not certain. V shed 0 bases and J shed 4 bases, with 15 bases lying between them. This CDR3 has 16 amino acids. CDR3 protein: CASSLALGSPSYGYTF. The CDR3 DNA follows: TGTGCCAGCAGTTTAGCGCTCGGCAGCCCGAGCTATGGCTACACCTTC.

This clonotype was observed a handful of times. The gene calls are TRBV24-1 and TRBJ2-3, with no clear D. The germline V gene has CDR1 KGHDR and CDR2 SFDVKD. The CDR3 runs 13 residues. Trimming took 3 bases from V and 5 from J, leaving 8 bases between them. The CDR3 coding sequence is TGTGCCACCAGTGATCCAAATTTAGATACGCAGTATTTT. This translates into CATSDPNLDTQYF.

This clonotype was found many times. CDR3 loop: CASSPRRGMGAEAFF. The CDR3 DNA follows: TGTGCCAGCAGTCCCCGCCGGGGGATGGGTGCTGAAGCTTTCTTT. The J gene is TRBJ1-1, the V gene TRBV27; weak D call: TRBD1 (5 bases). CDR3 size: 15 residues. Per germline, CDR1 MNHEY and CDR2 SMNVEV (reference sequence). Trimming left V 5 bases short and J 6 bases short, with 19 bases between.

In this sample, this clonotype turned up a few times. The chain carries TRBV9 and TRBJ2-3; D is unclear. The V gene lost 3 bases and the J gene lost 7 bases, with 15 bases spanning the gap. The CDR3 loop spans 14 amino acids. From germline, CDR1 is SGDLS and CDR2 YYNGEE. The CDR3 region is CASSETGLANTQYF. The CDR3 DNA reads as TGTGCCAGCAGCGAGACGGGTCTTGCGAATACGCAGTATTTT.

The chain uses TRBV5-5 and TRBJ2-5; D not resolved. Looked up from germline, CDR1 is SGHKS and CDR2 is YYEKEE (reference sequence). V was shortened by 0 bases and J by 2 bases, with 8 bases between the two germline ends. The CDR3 has 14 amino acids. CDR3 residues: CASSLGPRQETQYF. CDR3 nucleotide sequence: TGTGCCAGCAGCTTGGGACCTAGGCAAGAGACCCAGTACTTC. Supplemented by reference TRBV5-5 and TRBJ2-5, the full variable domain reads DAGVTQSPTHLIKTRGQQVTLRCSPISGHKSVSWYQQVLGQGPQFIFQYYEKEERGRGNFPDRFSARQFPNYSSELNVNALLLGDSALYLCASSLGPRQETQYFGPGTRLLVL.

The chain combines TRBV11-2 with TRBJ2-3; 9 bases map to TRBD2. The CDR3 sequence is 16 residues long. The V segment lost 3 bases and the J segment 2 bases; nucleotides outside the gene matches: 6. The germline gives CDR1 SGHAT, CDR2 FQNNGV. The CDR3 reads CASSLVAGAFTDTQYF. CDR3 nucleotide sequence: TGTGCCAGCAGCTTGGTAGCGGGGGCCTTCACAGATACGCAGTATTTT. Variable domain in full (rest from reference TRBV11-2 and TRBJ2-3): EAGVAQSPRYKIIEKRQSVAFWCNPISGHATLYWYQQILGQGPKLLIQFQNNGVVDDSQLPKDRFSAERLKGVDSTLKIQPAKLEDSAVYLCASSLVAGAFTDTQYFGPGTRLTVL.

The DNA of the CDR3 is TGCAGTGCTAGAGATTCCCGGGGGGTCCGGGGGCAGTACTTC. It is translated as CSARDSRGVRGQYF. This chain uses TRBV20-1 with TRBJ2-7; 7 bases align to TRBD2. The CDR3 is 14 residues long. The V gene's germline CDR1 is DFQATT and CDR2 SNEGSKA (reference sequence). The J segment lost 9 bases and the V segment lost 0 bases, leaving 11 bases of the junction unmatched.

CDR3 amino acids: CASSRLAGDPGELFF. DNA of the CDR3: TGCGCCAGCAGCCGACTAGCGGGGGACCCCGGGGAGCTGTTTTTT. V and J are TRBV5-1 and TRBJ2-2, with 12 bases aligning to TRBD2. Per germline, CDR1 SGHRS and CDR2 YFSETQ. This CDR3 has 15 amino acids. V lost 4 bases to trimming and J lost 6 bases; unmatched junction nucleotides: 4. Together with reference TRBV5-1 and TRBJ2-2, the CDR3 gives the full variable domain: KAGVTQTPRYLIKTRGQQVTLSCSPISGHRSVSWYQQTPGQGLQFLFEYFSETQRNKGNFPGRFSGRQFSNSRSEMNVSTLELGDSALYLCASSRLAGDPGELFFGEGSRLTVL.

There are many counts of this clonotype. V usage is TRBV12-3 or TRBV12-4 and J usage is TRBJ1-2; D perhaps matches TRBD1 (6 bases). This CDR3 has 13 residues. V was pared by 6 bases and J by 2 bases, with 10 bases between. The CDR3 reads CASSRTANYGYTF. In DNA form, the CDR3 reads TGTGCCAGCAGCAGGACAGCCAACTATGGCTACACCTTC.

The chain employs TRBV16 and TRBJ2-3; D possibly corresponds to TRBD2 (5 bases). The CDR3 consists of 12 residues. Germline CDR1 reads KGHSY; CDR2 reads FQNENV. V lost 4 bases and J 5 bases, leaving 7 bases between the germline ends. CDR3 region: CASSREGDTQYF. The CDR3 DNA is TGTGCCAGCAGCCGCGAGGGAGATACGCAGTATTTT.

This clonotype was seen many times. V gene TRBV25-1 combines with J gene TRBJ1-3, with D maybe TRBD1 (5 bases). The length of the CDR3 is 18 residues. The germline V gene has CDR1 MGHDK and CDR2 SYGVNS. V shed 2 bases and J shed 4 bases, with 21 bases lying between them. The CDR3 bases are TGTGCCAGCAGTGAAAAGCGGGGGATCGCTACGAGAGGAAACACCATATATTTT. It yields the protein CASSEKRGIATRGNTIYF.

This chain connects TRBV4-2 to TRBJ2-5; 7 bases agree with TRBD1. Germline assignment: CDR1 LGHNA and CDR2 YNFKEQ. J gave up 4 bases and V 0 bases, and 5 bases lay outside the gene matches. The CDR3 is made up of 15 amino acids. CDR3 coding DNA: TGTGCCAGCAGCCAAGATAGGGACAGAGGAGAGACCCAGTACTTC. Amino acid sequence: CASSQDRDRGETQYF.

This clonotype was counted many times. This sequence joins TRBV20-1 and TRBJ1-4; D ambiguous. Trimming took off 0 bases at V and 8 bases at J, with 13 bases between the two ends. The CDR3 sequence is 14 residues long. CDR1 is DFQATT and CDR2 is SNEGSKA in the germline V gene (reference sequence). As DNA, the CDR3 is TGCAGTGCTAGAGATCCCCGGCCGCCGGAAAAACTGTTTTTT. Amino acid sequence: CSARDPRPPEKLFF.